The clone carrying this T cell receptor (beta chain) was seen more than once but under ten times. Its specificity is not known. This sample stems from a study of response to subunit inactivated influenza vaccine. Regarding the study as a whole: Researchers suggested that each seasonal influenza vaccination recruits few new T cells.

TCRdb reprocessed the RT-PCR reads via MiXCR and lists one record per CDR3 protein. Here the sample spans about 830,000 distinct CDR3 sequences, less than 20% being singletons. This CDR3 has 13 residues. Per the germline V gene, CDR1 is SNHLY and CDR2 is FYNNEI. The V end lost 7 bases, the J end lost 8 bases, and 17 bases lay between the germline ends. The source is a man between 50 and 59 years old who received an inactivated influenza vaccine. The J gene is TRBJ1-1, the V gene TRBV2; D possibly corresponds to TRBD1 (5 bases). The sample was PBMCs from blood, taken around 5 days after vaccination. The CDR3 region has the DNA TGTGCCAGCAACCCATCGACAGTCCTGGAAGCTTTCTTT. This encodes CASNPSTVLEAFF.